This TCR beta chain stems from a study of cytomegalovirus exposure and HLA in healthy donors. The PCR contained 60 Vbeta and 13 Jbeta primers. TCRdb keeps only in-frame clones here, not all; method: immunoSEQ multiplex PCR. This sample has 100,000 to 150,000 clones, with 74% found just once. The CDR3 runs 14 residues. The germline V gene encodes CDR1 GTSNPN and CDR2 SVGIG (reference sequence). Comment on this clone: Mismatch with germline at one junction end may stem from a read error.

This clonotype was sampled from a woman in her 50s in good health and CMV-seropositive. The sequenced sample was PBMCs. V and J are TRBV30 and TRBJ1-2, with 7 positions matching TRBD1. CDR3 loop: CAWSPSDRYYGYPF. The CDR3 coding sequence is TGTGCCTGGAGCCCCTCGGACAGGTACTATGGCTACCCCTTC.